Listed below are T cell receptor beta chains from one sample, sequenced in a study of blood T cells in healthy people across ages. TCRdb re-analysed the 5' RACE reads in MiXCR, keeping a single row per CDR3 protein. The table has roughly 800,000 distinct CDR3 sequences, around 25% seen once. The same data also went into a second study, on T cells of mothers and their children.

The specimen was blood. These receptors all stem from a boy younger than 18 in good health. CDR3s include the opening cysteine and the closing phenylalanine or tryptophan. D genes are given only for firm matches. Part of the rows lack a size; the others show once, few, many or a class for expanded clones.

V gene,clone size,J gene,D gene,CDR3 DNA,CDR3 protein
TRBV18,few,TRBJ1-4,NA,TGTGCCAGCTCACCGAGGGACTACCAAGCAACTAATGAAAAACTGTTTTTT,CASSPRDYQATNEKLFF
TRBV7-8,few,TRBJ2-1,NA,TGTGCCAGCGCGACGGGGGGCCAGTACAATGAGCAGTTCTTC,CASATGGQYNEQFF
TRBV20-1,NA,TRBJ2-1,TRBD1,TGCAGTGCTTCCTCGGACAGGGGGCTGAATGAGCAGTTCTTC,CSASSDRGLNEQFF
TRBV3-1,once,TRBJ2-7,NA,TGTGCCAGCAGCCAAGAATCTCGGTTTGGTCCTTCCTACGAGCAGTACTTC,CASSQESRFGPSYEQYF
TRBV7-2,few,TRBJ2-1,NA,TGTGCCAGCAGTTTGGGGACTCGGGTCGGTGAGCAGTTCTTC,CASSLGTRVGEQFF
TRBV2,NA,TRBJ1-5,NA,TGTGCCAGCAGGGGGATCCAGAATCAGCCCCAGCATTTT,CASRGIQNQPQHF
TRBV20-1,few,TRBJ2-3,TRBD2,TGCAGTGCTAGAGATTCTAGCGGGGGGGCTGGCACAGATACGCAGTATTTT,CSARDSSGGAGTDTQYF
TRBV5-1,once,TRBJ2-1,TRBD2,TGCGCCAGCAGCCTCGGGGGGGGGAATTACAATGAGCAGTTCTTC,CASSLGGGNYNEQFF
TRBV6-1,NA,TRBJ2-5,TRBD2,TGTGCCAGCATCCTTCTAGGGACTACACAAGAGACCCAGTACTTC,CASILLGTTQETQYF
TRBV27,few,TRBJ2-5,NA,TGTGCCAGCAGTTTATTAGGCGTCCAAGAGACCCAGTACTTC,CASSLLGVQETQYF
TRBV12-3/TRBV12-4,NA,TRBJ1-2,NA,TGTGCCAGCAGTTTCGGGGTTCTCTATGGCTACACCTTC,CASSFGVLYGYTF
TRBV11-2,few,TRBJ2-4,NA,TGTGCCAGCAGCCGTGACCCAGGGGAAAACATTCAGTACTTC,CASSRDPGENIQYF
TRBV2,NA,TRBJ2-7,NA,TGTGCCAGCAAAACCCCCAATACCTACGAGCAGTACTTC,CASKTPNTYEQYF
TRBV10-3,NA,TRBJ2-1,TRBD1,TGTGCCATCAGTGGATCCGGGACAGAAAGTTCCTACAATGAGCAGTTCTTC,CAISGSGTESSYNEQFF
TRBV28,NA,TRBJ2-2,TRBD2,TGTGCCAGCAGTCTTTATGAGCGGGGGGGGCGGAACACCGGGGAGCTGTTTTTT,CASSLYERGGRNTGELFF
TRBV29-1,many,TRBJ1-4,NA,TGCAGCGTTCAGAGTGGCCAGATTAATGAAAAACTGTTTTTT,CSVQSGQINEKLFF
TRBV10-3,few,TRBJ2-5,TRBD1,TGTGCCATCAGTGATGGACAGGAAGAGACCCAGTACTTC,CAISDGQEETQYF
TRBV5-6,once,TRBJ2-1,TRBD1,TGTGCCAGCAGCCTAACCGGGACAGGGTCGAATGAGCAGTTCTTC,CASSLTGTGSNEQFF
TRBV6-5,NA,TRBJ2-5,NA,TGTGCCAGCAGTTATGTATCCAGCTCCTACGAGCGGTACTTC,CASSYVSSSYERYF
TRBV4-1,NA,TRBJ2-5,TRBD2,TGCGCCAGCAGGCAAGCGGGAACTTATCAAGAGACCCAGTACTTC,CASRQAGTYQETQYF
TRBV20-1,NA,TRBJ2-1,TRBD1,TGCAGTGCTAGAGATGGCCGCAGGGGGAAAATAGGACGGCAGTTCTTC,CSARDGRRGKIGRQFF
TRBV6-5,NA,TRBJ2-6,TRBD1,TGTGCCAGCAGTTACGCGAGACAGGGCTCGTTGGGGGCCAACGTCCTGACTTTC,CASSYARQGSLGANVLTF
TRBV27,NA,TRBJ1-2,TRBD1,TGTGCCAGCAGTCCATTCGGGACAGTTAACTATGGCTACATCTTC,CASSPFGTVNYGYIF
TRBV2,few,TRBJ1-2,TRBD1,TGTGCCAGCAGTGAAGGACAGGGTACCGATGGCTACACCTTC,CASSEGQGTDGYTF
TRBV3-1,few,TRBJ2-1,TRBD2,TGTGCCAGCAGCCAAGGGGCGGGGGGAGACTACAATGAGCAGTTCTTC,CASSQGAGGDYNEQFF
TRBV3-1,NA,TRBJ2-1,NA,TGTGCCAGCAGCCAAGGACCCCCCTCCTACAATGAGCAGTTCTTC,CASSQGPPSYNEQFF
TRBV28,NA,TRBJ2-7,TRBD2,TGTGCCACCTTACGGGGGGGGGCCTACGAGCAGTACTTC,CATLRGGAYEQYF
TRBV3-1,NA,TRBJ1-3,TRBD1,TGTGCCAGCTCCGGGACAGGGGCCTTCTCTGGAAACACCATATATTTT,CASSGTGAFSGNTIYF
TRBV27,few,TRBJ2-4,TRBD1,TGTGCCAGCAGTTTATCGATTTACAGGGGGCGCGAAAACATTCAGTACTTC,CASSLSIYRGRENIQYF
TRBV29-1,many,TRBJ1-4,NA,TGCAGCGTTGGAACAGCACGTAATGAAAAACTGTTTTTT,CSVGTARNEKLFF
TRBV9,NA,TRBJ1-2,NA,TGTGCCAGCAGCGCGGGTAGAGATGGGGTAGGGCGCCAACTCGGCTACACCTTC,CASSAGRDGVGRQLGYTF
TRBV11-2,NA,TRBJ2-5,NA,TGTGCCAGCAGCCAAGATTTAACGGGAGTTGAGACCCAGTACTTC,CASSQDLTGVETQYF
TRBV2,few,TRBJ2-5,TRBD1,TGTGCCAGCAGGACAGGGGGGAAGGTGACCCAGTACTTC,CASRTGGKVTQYF
TRBV6-5,NA,TRBJ2-1,NA,TGTGCCAGCAGCCCCACAGGGCGGAATGAGCAGTTCTTC,CASSPTGRNEQFF
TRBV20-1,NA,TRBJ1-2,NA,TGCAGTGCTAGAGTCGGGGAGGAGAACTATGGCTACACCTTC,CSARVGEENYGYTF
TRBV7-2,many,TRBJ2-7,NA,TGTGCCAGCAGCTTAAAGGGAGGACAGGACCCCTACGAGCAGTACTTC,CASSLKGGQDPYEQYF
TRBV5-1,few,TRBJ2-1,TRBD2,TGCGCCAGCAGCTTGTCAAGCGGGGGGAACAATGAGCAGTTCTTC,CASSLSSGGNNEQFF
TRBV7-9,many,TRBJ2-1,NA,TGTGCCAGCAGATATACGGGGAATGAGCAGTTCTTC,CASRYTGNEQFF
TRBV7-8,NA,TRBJ1-4,NA,TGTGCCAGCAGCGCAGGGATTTCAACTAATGAAAAACTGTTTTTT,CASSAGISTNEKLFF
TRBV5-1,NA,TRBJ2-7,TRBD1,TGCGCCAGCAGCTTGGCACCGGACAGGGCCCGGTACGAGCAGTACTTC,CASSLAPDRARYEQYF
TRBV29-1,few,TRBJ2-1,NA,TGCAGCGTTGAGGGGTCTTACAATGAGCAGTTCTTC,CSVEGSYNEQFF
TRBV11-2,NA,TRBJ1-6,TRBD1,TGTGCCAGCAGCTTGGGCGACAGGGGTTGGGGAAATTCACCCCTCCACTTT,CASSLGDRGWGNSPLHF
TRBV6-5,NA,TRBJ2-1,TRBD2,TGTGCCAGCAGTTACTCGCCGGGACTAGCGGGAAACGACAATGAGCAGTTCTTC,CASSYSPGLAGNDNEQFF
TRBV13,NA,TRBJ2-3,NA,TGTGCCAGCAGCGACGGCACAGATACGCAGTATTTT,CASSDGTDTQYF
TRBV28,NA,TRBJ2-6,NA,TGTGCCAGCAGTTCACATGGAACGTCTGGGGCCAACGTCCTGACTTTC,CASSSHGTSGANVLTF
TRBV2,few,TRBJ2-1,TRBD2,TGTGCCAGCATCCGTCAGGCACTAGCGGGAGTAGAGCAGTTCTTC,CASIRQALAGVEQFF